This T cell receptor (beta chain) originates from a study of cytomegalovirus exposure and HLA in healthy donors. Study-wide results and caveats: Most TCRs appeared rarely, but some public TCRs recurred in many donors. Cytomegalovirus status was reportedly diagnosed by the classifier with high sensitivity and specificity.

Comments on this clone: Its antigen is as yet unknown.

PCR involved 60 Vbeta and 13 Jbeta primers. TCRdb's copy holds only in-frame clones and misses some; the assay was immunoSEQ multiplex PCR. In the table there are around 76,000 clones, about 67% of which are singletons. The CDR3 has 16 residues. Trimming cost V 0 bases and J 6 bases; bases outside gene matches: 8. The germline CDR1 and CDR2 sequences are MRHNA and SNTAGT. The V and J genes are TRBV6-4 and TRBJ2-7, with 10 bases matching TRBD1. Material for sequencing was PBMCs. The clonotype originates from a man aged 35-49 years in good health and CMV-seropositive. In nucleotides, the CDR3 is TGTGCCAGCAGTGACTCTCCCGGGACAGGGGTCGCCGAGCAGTACTTC. Encoded protein: CASSDSPGTGVAEQYF.